The entry below gives a single TCR beta chain sequence along with its context. What it recognizes is unknown. This sample's treatment: approximately nine-day PBMC culture with coronavirus spike peptide pools or control peptides (ViraFEST assay). ViraFEST used peptide pools to expand antigen-specific T cells and subsequently sequenced their TCRs. At both days 3 and 7, half the medium was replaced with fresh IL-2 medium. An Oncomine TCR Beta short-read assay was used to sequence the DNA from cultured CD4+ T cells. TCRdb reprocessed the PCR reads with MiXCR, giving one entry per CDR3 protein. The data hold 27,000 or so distinct CDR3 sequences, with approximately 50% observed a single time. The CDR3 is 17 residues long. J lost 0 bases, V lost 5 bases, and 6 bases had no gene match. Looked up from germline, CDR1 is MNHEY and CDR2 is SMNVEV (reference sequence). The data belong to a study of vaccination and CD4 T cells after COVID-19. Study as a whole: For control cultures, the treatment was a CEFX pool, an HIV-1 Nef pool, or no peptide.

This receptor was identified in a human donor who had recovered from COVID-19. The chain joins TRBV27 to TRBJ1-4; TRBD1 matches at 10 bases. The source material was CD4+ T cells from blood, cultured in vitro. CDR3 in DNA: TGTGCCAGCAGTGTAGGGACAGGGGATGCAACTAATGAAAAACTGTTTTTT. Translated, it gives CASSVGTGDATNEKLFF.